Each of the 10 T cell receptor beta chains below was sequenced from the same sample in a study of early T cells in non-severe SARS-CoV-2 infection. TCRdb itself ran the 5' RACE reads through MiXCR, one entry per CDR3 protein. The sample has 25,000 to 35,000 distinct CDR3 sequences, about 6.1% seen once. The source material was whole blood. The source of these receptors is an adult who was a healthcare worker with PCR-confirmed SARS-CoV-2 infection or an uninfected control (not recorded which).

This clonotype was seen ten or more times. The V and J genes are TRBV29-1 and TRBJ2-5; D might be TRBD1 or TRBD2, each matching 6 bases. Per the germline V gene, CDR1 is SQVTM and CDR2 is ANQGSEA. V gave up 6 bases and J gave up 5 bases, with 19 bases separating them. There are 14 residues in the CDR3. CDR3 DNA: TGCAGCGTCGCCACGTGGGGGGCCGAGGAGACCCAGTACTTC. Translating it yields CSVATWGAEETQYF.

This chain connects TRBV12-3 or TRBV12-4 to TRBJ1-1, with a weak D call TRBD1 (6 bases). CDR3 length equals 12 residues. V lost 10 bases to trimming and J lost 4 bases, with 13 bases between them. In DNA, the CDR3 is TGTGCCACCTCCGGGGACACCACTGAAGCTTTCTTT. Encoded protein: CATSGDTTEAFF.

There are many counts of this clonotype. The chain links TRBV20-1 to TRBJ1-1; possible D gene TRBD1, 6 bases. The germline CDR1 and CDR2 sequences are DFQATT and SNEGSKA (reference sequence). With 3 bases removed from V and 1 base from J, the gap between germline ends came to 12 bases. The CDR3 extends over 14 amino acids. The CDR3 reads CSASRTAGNTEAFF. The CDR3 bases are TGCAGTGCTAGCCGGACAGCTGGGAACACTGAAGCTTTCTTT.

The table lists this clonotype with many counts. The gene calls are TRBV28 and TRBJ2-5; D call uncertain. In germline, CDR1 is MDHEN, CDR2 SYDVKM. The CDR3 has 14 residues. V gave up 5 bases and J gave up 1 base, with 11 bases separating them. In nucleotides, the CDR3 is TGTGCCAGCAGTCCCCCGAACAGCCAAGAGACCCAGTACTTC. Translated: CASSPPNSQETQYF.

The chain couples TRBV7-2 to TRBJ2-7, with TRBD2 matching over 8 bases. Germline values: CDR1 SGHTA, CDR2 FQGNSA. With 4 bases clipped from V and 2 bases from J, the junction kept 7 bases outside the gene matches. The CDR3 is 15 residues long. The CDR3 sequence: CASSSRAGGAYEQYF. CDR3 sequence (DNA): TGTGCCAGCAGCTCCCGGGCGGGGGGAGCCTACGAGCAGTACTTC.

This clonotype was seen repeatedly, ten times or more. This chain uses TRBV5-1 with TRBJ2-3; TRBD1 might be the D (6 bases). Between the trimmed V and J ends, which lost 6 bases and 0 bases, there was a span of 14 bases. The CDR3 is 15 residues long. The germline CDR1 and CDR2 sequences are SGHRS and YFSETQ. DNA for the CDR3: TGCGCCAGCAAGGGGGTAGCTTCTAGCACAGATACGCAGTATTTT. This encodes CASKGVASSTDTQYF.

V usage is TRBV20-1 and J usage is TRBJ1-1; the D is unclear. V was cut by 0 bases and J by 7 bases, with 18 bases left in between. This CDR3 has 15 amino acids. Looked up from germline, CDR1 is DFQATT and CDR2 is SNEGSKA (reference sequence). DNA for the CDR3: TGCAGTGCTAGAGATCCCGGGTCCCGAACCTTTGAAGCTTTCTTT. Translation: CSARDPGSRTFEAFF.

This clonotype was recorded many times. The gene calls are TRBV6-1 and TRBJ1-2; no firm D call. Germline loops: CDR1 MNHNS, CDR2 SASEGT. V was trimmed by 6 bases and J by 3 bases, leaving 11 bases between them. The CDR3 totals 13 residues. Here the CDR3 reads CASSPQDYYGYTF. CDR3 coding DNA: TGTGCCAGCAGCCCGCAGGATTACTATGGCTACACCTTC.

In this sample, this clonotype turned up a few times. The chain recombines TRBV25-1 with TRBJ1-2; D may be TRBD1 (6 bases). Trimming removed 6 bases from V and 2 bases from J, with 10 bases in between. The CDR3 totals 13 residues. Germline V gene data show CDR1 as MGHDK and CDR2 as SYGVNS. The CDR3 DNA reads TGTGCCAGCAGGGAACAGGGAAACTATGGCTACACCTTC. This translates into CASREQGNYGYTF.

CDR3 coding DNA: TGCGCCAGCAGCCAAGAGGCACGCTATGGCTACACCTTC. It translates to CASSQEARYGYTF. The rearrangement joins TRBV4-3 to TRBJ1-2; no definite D call. This CDR3 is 13 amino acids long. CDR1 and CDR2 from the germline V gene are LGHNA and YSLEER. V was clipped by 0 bases and J by 4 bases, with 6 bases between them.